The present T cell receptor (beta chain) was sequenced within a study of CD8 T cells in Susac syndrome. Random hexamers were used to reverse transcribe the RNA input (about 0.45 to 1 ug). From the immunoSEQ multiplex PCR reads, TCRdb called clonotypes with MiXCR, one entry per CDR3 protein. The sample holds 180,000 or so distinct CDR3 sequences, just under 95% seen once. The V end lost 3 bases, the J end lost 2 bases, and 10 bases lay between the germline ends. The CDR3 length is 14 residues. Germline loops: CDR1 LGHDT, CDR2 YNNKEL (reference sequence). The chain has TRBV3-1 and TRBJ2-5; no firm D call. The source is a human donor in good health. The sample was CD4+ T cells from PBMCs. The CDR3 region is CASSHSGRQETQYF. DNA for the CDR3: TGTGCCAGCAGCCATTCTGGGCGTCAAGAGACCCAGTACTTC.